This T cell receptor beta chain comes out of a study of T cells in Graves' hyperthyroidism and ophthalmopathy (dated by TCRdb to about 2019). Some background on the complete study: Peripheral blood was sampled at the time of initial diagnosis, prior to any treatment. The 75 to 100 discovery patients were divided at random into training and test sets in a 7:3 ratio. In more than 5 Graves' hyperthyroidism patients, the study also compared T-cell repertoires from thyroid tissue with T-cell repertoires from blood. After blood sampling, hyperthyroidism patients were treated with methimazole at a starting dose of 30 mg daily, and ophthalmopathy patients were treated with high-dose intravenous methylprednisolone. A discovery cohort of about 95 patients, approximately 45 with Graves' ophthalmopathy and 55 to 60 with stable Graves' hyperthyroidism, was used to find distinguishing TCR V-J signatures. Whether ophthalmopathy could be predicted prospectively was tested in an independent validation cohort made up of under 20 hyperthyroidism patients plus 17 patients who later progressed to ophthalmopathy. The paper reports TCR Vbeta CDR3 sequencing of some 140 peripheral blood samples: some 44 ophthalmopathy, around 80 hyperthyroidism and approximately 17 progressor patients. Study-level results and caveats: Sample size was not statistically predetermined, and blinding of investigators to group allocation was not performed. Most expanded thyroid clonotypes (frequency above 0.001) were also found in blood, which suggests that blood repertoires may mirror thyroid immune responses. Ophthalmopathy was separated from stable hyperthyroidism by a 13 V-J signature model, with approximately 86% sensitivity and just over 81% specificity obtained in cross-validation and 80%/75% obtained in testing. During validation, the model predicted progression to ophthalmopathy a median of approximately 7 months ahead of onset, with almost 71% sensitivity and under 85% specificity.

TCR beta CDR3 regions were amplified from RNA transcripts. For the first round of RT-PCR on the TCR CDR3, the HTBI primer set was used together with the Qiagen OneStep RT-PCR kit. Libraries were constructed in a second round of multiplex PCR, after which size selection and purification were carried out. Libraries were sequenced paired-end with 100 bp reads on an Illumina HiSeq2000. As for how the authors treated the data: SOAPnuke was used to process the raw data, with reads discarded if the reads contained adapters or uncalled bases, had a mean Phred below 15, or lacked an exact constant-primer or identifier match. COPE v1.2.5 was used to merge the high-quality paired reads, and each unique nucleotide sequence was defined as a clonotype. Clonotypes were aligned to IMGT TRBV, TRBD and TRBJ reference segments using MiTCR v1.1. The analysis included only V-J combinations with a frequency above 0.0001, which together covered around 99% of the repertoires. The TCS score was defined as F50 (clonal expansion) divided by E x V (chaos), with BLOSUM62-based TCRdist calculated between CDR3 peptides within each V-J. Welch's t-statistics and random forest reduced fewer than 550 V-J features to under 15, which were used in a naive Bayes classifier (R e1071). TCRdb took the public reads, trimmed them with fastp at Q25, ran MiXCR for clone calling and kept in-frame beta chains. CDR3 protein duplicates are merged, each entry listing the most common genes and DNA. TCRdb's processing, not the authors', yielded these V and J calls. Present in this sample are about 340,000 distinct CDR3 sequences, roughly a fifth of which were seen just once. The top ten constitute under 55% of the sample.

Stable Graves' hyperthyroidism was defined as the absence of progression to ophthalmopathy over 18 months of follow-up. The hyperthyroidism patients were between 18 and 65 years old and newly diagnosed, with a disease duration of less than 2 months. Patients with uncontrolled infections, other autoimmune diseases, pregnancy or lactation were excluded. Diagnoses relied on clinical symptoms, serum thyroxine and TRAb, thyroid ultrasound and orbital computed tomography. PBMCs were separated from over 9 ml of fresh peripheral blood using Ficoll-Paque density gradient centrifugation. Total RNA was extracted using Trizol reagent, and RNA quality was assessed on an Agilent 2100 Bioanalyzer. The CDR3 starts with the cysteine, ends with the phenylalanine, and has 17 residues. Only the CDR3 region is kept as DNA, spanning 51 bases read in frame from base 1. Relative to germline, V is missing 0 bases and J is missing 2 bases, with 3 bases of the junction outside any gene match. The germline V gene (reference sequence) provides CDR1 LGHDT and CDR2 YNNKEL.

In regard to this clonotype: The antigen this receptor binds is unknown. It has no much larger one-base neighbor in the sample; base qualities were not kept.

Sequencing was done on a sample of blood. The sequence links TRBV3-1 to TRBJ2-2, with TRBD2 identical over 10 junction bases. This receptor was taken from a woman aged 45-65 years with Graves' hyperthyroidism. This receptor has the CDR3 CASSQELAGLNTGELFF. At the DNA level, the sequence is TGTGCCAGCAGCCAAGAACTAGCGGGACTTAACACCGGGGAGCTGTTTTTT.